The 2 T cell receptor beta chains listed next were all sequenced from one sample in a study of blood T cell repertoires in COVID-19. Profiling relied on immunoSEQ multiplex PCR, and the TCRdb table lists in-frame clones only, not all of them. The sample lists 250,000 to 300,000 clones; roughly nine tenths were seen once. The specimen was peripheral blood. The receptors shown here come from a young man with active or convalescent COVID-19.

The chain's CDR3 is CASSPTLLAANEQFF. Written as DNA, the CDR3 is TGTGCCAGCAGCCCCACCCTACTAGCGGCCAATGAGCAGTTCTTC. The J gene is TRBJ2-1, the V gene TRBV7-2; 8 nucleotides match TRBD2. The CDR3 runs to 15 residues. V lost 5 bases and J lost 6; bases outside the gene matches: 9. The germline CDR1 and CDR2 sequences are SGHTA and FQGNSA.

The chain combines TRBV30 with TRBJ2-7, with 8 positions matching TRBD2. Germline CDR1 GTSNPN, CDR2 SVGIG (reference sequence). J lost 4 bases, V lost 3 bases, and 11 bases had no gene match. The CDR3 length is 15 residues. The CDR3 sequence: CAWRAPTSVAYEQYF. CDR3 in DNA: TGTGCCTGGAGGGCCCCGACTAGCGTCGCGTACGAGCAGTACTTC.